The source of this TCR beta chain is a study of blood T cells in healthy people across ages. Germline V gene data show CDR1 as MGHDK and CDR2 as SYGVNS. The CDR3 covers 15 residues. The V gene end was trimmed by 4 bases and the J gene end by 7 bases; junction bases not matched to a gene: 9. A second PCR, run for roughly 7 to 12 cycles, used a sample-barcoded 5' primer plus a J-beta primer mix. TCRdb re-called the 5' RACE reads with MiXCR, one entry per CDR3 protein. The sample has 750,000 or so distinct CDR3 sequences, 20% to 30% seen once; the top ten hold under 9.5%. A minimum of 5 micrograms of total RNA was extracted per sample. Another study also made use of these data, one on T cells of mothers and their children.

What was sequenced was blood. The chain uses TRBV25-1 and TRBJ2-2; 7 bases are shared with TRBD2. This clonotype was obtained from a boy younger than 18 in good health. The CDR3 bases are TGTGCCAGCAGTGGAGAGGGACTATATCACGGGGAGCTGTTTTTT. Translated: CASSGEGLYHGELFF.